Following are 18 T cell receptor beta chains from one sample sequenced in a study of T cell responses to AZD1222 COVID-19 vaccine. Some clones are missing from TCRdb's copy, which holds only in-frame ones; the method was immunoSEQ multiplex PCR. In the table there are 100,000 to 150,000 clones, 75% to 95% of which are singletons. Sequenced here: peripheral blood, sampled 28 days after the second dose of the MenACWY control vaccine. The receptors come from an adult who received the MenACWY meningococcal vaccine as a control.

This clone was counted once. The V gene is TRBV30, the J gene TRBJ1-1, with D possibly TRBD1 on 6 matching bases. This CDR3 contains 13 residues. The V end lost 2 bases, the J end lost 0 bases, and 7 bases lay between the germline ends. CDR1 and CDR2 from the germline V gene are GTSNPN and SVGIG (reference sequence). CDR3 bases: TGTGCCTGGAGTCAGGGGATGAACACTGAAGCTTTCTTT. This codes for CAWSQGMNTEAFF.

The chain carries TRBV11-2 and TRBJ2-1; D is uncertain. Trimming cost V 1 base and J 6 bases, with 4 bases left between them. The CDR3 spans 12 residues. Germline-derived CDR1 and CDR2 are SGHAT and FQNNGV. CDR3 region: CASSLGFNEQFF. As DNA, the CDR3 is TGTGCCAGCAGCTTAGGTTTCAATGAGCAGTTCTTC.

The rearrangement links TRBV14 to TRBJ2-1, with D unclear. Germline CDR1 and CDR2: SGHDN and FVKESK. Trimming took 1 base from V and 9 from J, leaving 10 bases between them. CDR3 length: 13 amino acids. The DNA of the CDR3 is TGTGCCAGCAGCCAAGTAACAACTTCTGAGCAGTTCTTC. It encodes CASSQVTTSEQFF.

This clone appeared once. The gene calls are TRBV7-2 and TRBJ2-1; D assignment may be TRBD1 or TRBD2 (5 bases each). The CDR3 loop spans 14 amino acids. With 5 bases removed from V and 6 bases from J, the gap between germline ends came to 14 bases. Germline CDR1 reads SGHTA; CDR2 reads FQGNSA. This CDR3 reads CASSRRGLTNEQFF. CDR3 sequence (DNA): TGTGCCAGCAGCCGCCGGGGCCTTACCAATGAGCAGTTCTTC.

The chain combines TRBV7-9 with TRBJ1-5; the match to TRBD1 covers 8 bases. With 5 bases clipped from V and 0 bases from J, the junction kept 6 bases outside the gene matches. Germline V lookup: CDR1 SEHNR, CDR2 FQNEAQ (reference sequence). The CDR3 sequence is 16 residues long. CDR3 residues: CASSLTGTGSNQPQHF. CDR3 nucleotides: TGTGCCAGCAGCCTAACCGGGACAGGTAGCAATCAGCCCCAGCATTTT.

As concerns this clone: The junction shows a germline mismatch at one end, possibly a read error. CDR3 region: CSATTTRGQDF. The CDR3 bases are TGCAGTGCGACCACCACCAGGGGGCAGGACTTC. The chain links TRBV20-1 to TRBJ2-4, with 8 bases aligning to TRBD1. The germline gives CDR1 DFQATT, CDR2 SNEGSKA (reference sequence). The CDR3 has 11 residues.

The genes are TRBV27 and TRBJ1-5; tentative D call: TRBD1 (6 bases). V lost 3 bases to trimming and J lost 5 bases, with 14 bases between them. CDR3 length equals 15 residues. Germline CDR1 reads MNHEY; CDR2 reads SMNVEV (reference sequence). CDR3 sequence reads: CASSLQGHWDQPQHF. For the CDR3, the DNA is TGTGCCAGCAGTTTGCAGGGGCACTGGGATCAGCCCCAGCATTTT.

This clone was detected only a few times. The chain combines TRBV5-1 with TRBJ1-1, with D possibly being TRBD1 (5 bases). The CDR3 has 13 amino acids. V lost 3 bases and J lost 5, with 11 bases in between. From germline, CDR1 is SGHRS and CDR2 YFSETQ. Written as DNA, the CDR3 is TGCGCCAGCAGCTCCAGGGTGGAGACTGAAGCTTTCTTT. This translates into CASSSRVETEAFF.

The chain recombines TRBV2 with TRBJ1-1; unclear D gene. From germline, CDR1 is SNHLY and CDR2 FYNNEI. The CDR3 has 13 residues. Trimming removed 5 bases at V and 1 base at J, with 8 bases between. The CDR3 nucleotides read TGTGCCAGCAGTCGGCAAGAGAACACTGAAGCTTTCTTT. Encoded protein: CASSRQENTEAFF. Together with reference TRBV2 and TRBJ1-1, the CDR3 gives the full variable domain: EPEVTQTPSHQVTQMGQEVILRCVPISNHLYFYWYRQILGQKVEFLVSFYNNEISEKSEIFDDQFSVERPDGSNFTLKIRSTKLEDSAMYFCASSRQENTEAFFGQGTRLTVV.

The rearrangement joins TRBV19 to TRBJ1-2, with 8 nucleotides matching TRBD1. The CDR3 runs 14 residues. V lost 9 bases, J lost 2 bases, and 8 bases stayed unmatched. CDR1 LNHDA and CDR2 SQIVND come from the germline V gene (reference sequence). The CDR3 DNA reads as TGTGCCAGCACAAACACAGGGGGGAACTATGGCTACACCTTC. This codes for CASTNTGGNYGYTF. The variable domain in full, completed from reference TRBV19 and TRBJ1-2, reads DGGITQSPKYLFRKEGQNVTLSCEQNLNHDAMYWYRQDPGQGLRLIYYSQIVNDFQKGDIAEGYSVSREKKESFPLTVTSAQKNPTAFYLCASTNTGGNYGYTFGSGTRLTVV.

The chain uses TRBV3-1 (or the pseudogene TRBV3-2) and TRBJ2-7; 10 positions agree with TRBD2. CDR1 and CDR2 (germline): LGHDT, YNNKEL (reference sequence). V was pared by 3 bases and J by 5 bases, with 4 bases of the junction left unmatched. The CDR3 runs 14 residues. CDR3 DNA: TGTGCCAGCAGCCATGTAGCGGGAGGCGACGAGCAGTACTTC. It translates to CASSHVAGGDEQYF.

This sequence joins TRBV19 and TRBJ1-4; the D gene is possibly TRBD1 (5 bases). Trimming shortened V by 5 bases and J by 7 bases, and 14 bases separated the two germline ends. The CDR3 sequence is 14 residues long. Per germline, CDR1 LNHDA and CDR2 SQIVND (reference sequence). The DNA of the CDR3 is TGTGCCAGTAGTCTGGGGACGGTAACTGAAAAACTGTTTTTT. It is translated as CASSLGTVTEKLFF.

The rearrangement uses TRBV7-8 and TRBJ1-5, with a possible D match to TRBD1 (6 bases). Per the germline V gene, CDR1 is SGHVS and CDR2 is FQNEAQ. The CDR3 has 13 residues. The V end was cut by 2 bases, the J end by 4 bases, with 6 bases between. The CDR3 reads CASSLQGNQPQHF. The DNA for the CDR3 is TGTGCCAGCAGCTTACAGGGGAATCAGCCCCAGCATTTT.

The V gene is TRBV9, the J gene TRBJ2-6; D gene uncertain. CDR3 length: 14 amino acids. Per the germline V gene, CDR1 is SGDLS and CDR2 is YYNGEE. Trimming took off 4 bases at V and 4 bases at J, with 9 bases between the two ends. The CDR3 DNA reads TGTGCCAGCAGCTTCCGTCCGGGGGCCAACGTCCTGACTTTC. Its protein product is CASSFRPGANVLTF.

The CDR3 loop reads CASSEEYKEPRTDTQYF. The DNA for the CDR3 is TGTGCCAGCAGTGAAGAGTATAAGGAACCACGCACAGATACGCAGTATTTT. The J gene is TRBJ2-3, the V gene TRBV2; D remains unclear. Trimming shortened V by 1 base and J by 1 base, and 15 bases separated the two germline ends. From germline, CDR1 is SNHLY and CDR2 FYNNEI. The CDR3 is 17 amino acids.

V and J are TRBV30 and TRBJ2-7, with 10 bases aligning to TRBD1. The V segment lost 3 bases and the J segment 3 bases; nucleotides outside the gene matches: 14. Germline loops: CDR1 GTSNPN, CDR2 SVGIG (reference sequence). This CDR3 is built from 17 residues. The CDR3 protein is CAWSQSGTGVYLYEQYF. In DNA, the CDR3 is TGTGCCTGGAGCCAGAGTGGGACAGGGGTTTATCTCTACGAGCAGTACTTC.

The CDR3 protein is CASSYNSGGTGELFF. CDR3 nucleotide sequence: TGTGCCAGCAGCTACAATAGCGGGGGAACCGGGGAGCTGTTTTTT. The chain combines TRBV6-5 with TRBJ2-2, with TRBD2 identical over 9 bases. CDR1 and CDR2 (germline): MNHEY, SVGAGI. The CDR3 covers 15 residues. Unmatched junction bases numbered 7, after V lost 6 bases and J lost 5 bases.

In DNA form, the CDR3 reads TGTGCCAGCAGCCACACAAAGGGACTAGCGATGAATGAGCAGTTCTTC. Residues: CASSHTKGLAMNEQFF. The chain recombines TRBV9 with TRBJ2-1; 10 nucleotides match TRBD2. Germline CDR1 reads SGDLS; CDR2 reads YYNGEE. The J segment lost 7 bases and the V segment lost 4 bases, leaving 11 bases of the junction unmatched. CDR3 length: 16 residues.